The clone carrying this T cell receptor beta chain was counted many times. The data are from a study of OX40 agonist ivuxolimab in advanced cancers. Overall study context: Each patient was given ivuxolimab into a vein every 2 weeks, at 0.01 to 10 mg/kg.

Profiled with immunoSEQ multiplex PCR; TCRdb holds only in-frame clones, not every one. The table has about 80,000 clones, roughly 87% seen once. Per germline, CDR1 SQVTM and CDR2 ANQGSEA. The CDR3 contains 16 residues. The V gene lost 3 bases and the J gene lost 3 bases, with 18 bases spanning the gap. V is TRBV29-1 and J is TRBJ1-5; tentative D call: TRBD1 (6 bases). Sequenced material: CD4+ or CD8+ T cells sorted from blood, taken in a trial of the OX40 agonist ivuxolimab. The origin of this receptor is an adult with an advanced solid tumor such as melanoma, head and neck, liver or kidney cancer. The CDR3 loop reads CSVEEGEGENNQPQHF. CDR3 nucleotides: TGCAGCGTTGAGGAGGGGGAAGGGGAAAACAATCAGCCCCAGCATTTT.